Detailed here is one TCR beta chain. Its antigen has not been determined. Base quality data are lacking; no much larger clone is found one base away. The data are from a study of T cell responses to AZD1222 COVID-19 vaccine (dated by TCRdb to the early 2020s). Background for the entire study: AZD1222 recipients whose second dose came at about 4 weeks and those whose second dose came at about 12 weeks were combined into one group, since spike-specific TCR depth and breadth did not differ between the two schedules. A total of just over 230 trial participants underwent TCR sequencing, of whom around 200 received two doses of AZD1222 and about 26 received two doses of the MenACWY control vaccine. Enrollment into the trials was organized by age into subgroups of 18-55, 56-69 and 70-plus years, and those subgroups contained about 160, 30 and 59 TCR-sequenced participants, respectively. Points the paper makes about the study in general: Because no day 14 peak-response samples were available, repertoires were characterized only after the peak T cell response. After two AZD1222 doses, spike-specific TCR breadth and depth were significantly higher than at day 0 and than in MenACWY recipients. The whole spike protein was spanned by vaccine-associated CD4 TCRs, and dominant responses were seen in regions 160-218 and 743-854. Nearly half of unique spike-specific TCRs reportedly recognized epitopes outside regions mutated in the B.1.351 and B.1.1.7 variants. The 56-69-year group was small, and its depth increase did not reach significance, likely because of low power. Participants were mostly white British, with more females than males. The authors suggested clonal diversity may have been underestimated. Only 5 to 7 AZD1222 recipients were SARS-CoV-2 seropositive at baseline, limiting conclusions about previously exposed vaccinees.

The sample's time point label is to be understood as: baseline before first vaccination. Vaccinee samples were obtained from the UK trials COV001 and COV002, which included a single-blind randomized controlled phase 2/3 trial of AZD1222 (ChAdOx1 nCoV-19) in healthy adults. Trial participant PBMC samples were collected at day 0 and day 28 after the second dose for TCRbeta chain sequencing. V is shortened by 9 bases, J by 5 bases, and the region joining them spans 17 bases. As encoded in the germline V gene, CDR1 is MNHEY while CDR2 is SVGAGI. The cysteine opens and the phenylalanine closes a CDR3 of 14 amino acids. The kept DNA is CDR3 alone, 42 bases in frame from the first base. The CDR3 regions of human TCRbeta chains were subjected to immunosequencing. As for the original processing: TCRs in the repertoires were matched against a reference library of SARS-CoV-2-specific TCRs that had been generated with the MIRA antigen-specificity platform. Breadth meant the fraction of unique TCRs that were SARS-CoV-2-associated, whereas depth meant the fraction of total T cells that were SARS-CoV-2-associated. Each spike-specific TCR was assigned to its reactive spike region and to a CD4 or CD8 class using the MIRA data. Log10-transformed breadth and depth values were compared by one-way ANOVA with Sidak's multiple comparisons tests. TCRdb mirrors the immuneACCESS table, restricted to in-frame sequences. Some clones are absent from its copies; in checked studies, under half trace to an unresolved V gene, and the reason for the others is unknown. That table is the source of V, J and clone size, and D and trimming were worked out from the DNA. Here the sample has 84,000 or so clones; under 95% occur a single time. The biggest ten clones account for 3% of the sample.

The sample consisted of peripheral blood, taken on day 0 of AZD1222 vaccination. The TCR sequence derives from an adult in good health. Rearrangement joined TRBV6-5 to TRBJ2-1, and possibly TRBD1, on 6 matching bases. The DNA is TGTGCCAGTAAGAGGGGGTTAGGCAACAATGAGCAGTTCTTC. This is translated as CASKRGLGNNEQFF.